The next 13 T cell receptor beta chains were all read from a single sample in a study of T cells in Graves' hyperthyroidism and ophthalmopathy. Amplified TCR beta CDR3 regions came from RNA transcripts. The HTBI primer set drove a first-round RT-PCR of the TCR CDR3. MiXCR, run by TCRdb on the multiplex PCR reads, gives a single entry per CDR3 protein. The table shows approximately 400,000 distinct CDR3 sequences, with 15% to 19% occurring only once. Sequencing was carried out using blood. These receptors were obtained from a woman aged 18-35 years with Graves' hyperthyroidism.

The J gene is TRBJ2-1, the V gene TRBV3-1; the D gene is possibly TRBD2 (5 bases). V dropped 2 bases and J dropped 8 bases, with 16 bases sitting between them. CDR1 LGHDT and CDR2 YNNKEL come from the germline V gene (reference sequence). The CDR3 is 15 residues long. The CDR3 reads CASSQWESLVDEQFF. The CDR3 bases are TGTGCCAGCAGCCAATGGGAGAGCCTCGTCGATGAGCAGTTCTTC.

This clonotype was found a few times. The chain is built from TRBV29-1 and TRBJ2-5; 7 positions match TRBD1. The CDR3 is 14 amino acids. Per germline, CDR1 SQVTM and CDR2 ANQGSEA. V lost 6 bases to trimming and J lost 1 base; unmatched junction nucleotides: 8. The CDR3 sequence is CSVLYDRVQETQYF. CDR3 nucleotide sequence: TGCAGCGTCCTCTACGACAGGGTCCAAGAGACCCAGTACTTC.

In this sample, this clonotype turned up a few times. The chain joins TRBV5-8 to TRBJ2-1; TRBD2 matches 8 bases. This CDR3 spans 15 amino acids. In germline, CDR1 is SGHTS, CDR2 YDEGEE. V was pared by 0 bases and J by 7 bases, with 6 bases of the junction left unmatched. The chain's CDR3 is CASSLVSGSVNEQFF. The CDR3 region has the DNA TGTGCCAGCAGCTTGGTGAGCGGGAGCGTGAATGAGCAGTTCTTC.

V gene TRBV2 combines with J gene TRBJ2-1; D unclear. V gave up 3 bases and J gave up 0 bases, with 6 bases separating them. There are 14 residues in the CDR3. Germline V gives CDR1 SNHLY, CDR2 FYNNEI. CDR3 bases: TGTGCCAGCAGTGATGCGGTCTCCTACAATGAGCAGTTCTTC. Amino acids: CASSDAVSYNEQFF.

This clonotype was observed a few times. The CDR3 DNA reads TGTGCCAGCAGTACCGGGACAGGGGGCGGGAATTCACCCCTCCACTTT. Residues: CASSTGTGGGNSPLHF. This rearrangement joins TRBV2 to TRBJ1-6; TRBD1 matches 12 bases. The CDR3 is made up of 16 amino acids. Trimming at V came to 5 bases and at J to 7 bases, leaving 6 bases not matched to a gene. Germline-derived CDR1 and CDR2 are SNHLY and FYNNEI. The entire variable domain, with the rest obtained from reference TRBV2 and TRBJ1-6, is as follows: EPEVTQTPSHQVTQMGQEVILRCVPISNHLYFYWYRQILGQKVEFLVSFYNNEISEKSEIFDDQFSVERPDGSNFTLKIRSTKLEDSAMYFCASSTGTGGGNSPLHFGNGTRLTVT.

This clonotype was counted a few times. This chain joins TRBV4-1 and TRBJ2-7, with 7 positions matching TRBD1. Germline loops: CDR1 MGHRA, CDR2 YSYEKL. CDR3 length: 18 amino acids. V lost 1 base, J lost 0 bases, and 12 bases stayed unmatched. The CDR3 loop is CASSQVTGTRGISYEQYF. Written as DNA, the CDR3 is TGCGCCAGCAGCCAAGTCACCGGGACCAGGGGGATCTCCTACGAGCAGTACTTC.

There are many counts of this clonotype. The genes are TRBV28 and TRBJ1-1; D is possibly TRBD1 (5 bases). CDR1 is MDHEN, CDR2 SYDVKM, per germline. Deletions cut 8 bases from V and 2 bases from J, with 12 bases between. The CDR3 has 13 residues. The CDR3: CASVTGHNTEAFF. The CDR3 DNA reads TGTGCCAGCGTTACAGGACATAACACTGAAGCTTTCTTT.

The table lists this clonotype with a few counts. The junction shows a germline mismatch at one end, possibly a read error. The J gene is TRBJ2-2, the V gene TRBV20-1, with D unresolved. The CDR3 is 14 residues long. CDR1 is DFQATT, CDR2 SNEGSKA, per germline (reference sequence). CDR3 residues: CSARDPENTGELFF. The DNA of the CDR3 is TGCAGTGCCAGAGATCCGGAGAACACCGGGGAGCTGTTTTTT.

This clonotype was detected ten times or more. The V call is TRBV4-2, the J call TRBJ2-3, with TRBD2 matching over 9 bases. The CDR3 extends over 17 amino acids. After removal of 0 bases from V and 4 bases from J, the junction contained 8 bases not matched to a gene. The V gene's germline CDR1 is LGHNA and CDR2 YNFKEQ. The CDR3 nucleotides read TGTGCCAGCAGCCAAGATTTACAGCGGGGGGTCGCAGATACGCAGTATTTT. This sequence encodes CASSQDLQRGVADTQYF.

This clonotype was seen many times. The chain recombines TRBV10-3 with TRBJ1-1; no firm D call. Germline CDR1 ENHRY, CDR2 SYGVKD. V lost 7 bases and J lost 0, with 9 bases in between. CDR3 length: 13 amino acids. CDR3 protein: CAIKKDLNTEAFF. CDR3 bases: TGTGCCATCAAGAAGGACTTGAACACTGAAGCTTTCTTT.

This clonotype was counted between two and nine times. The genes are TRBV6-1 and TRBJ1-5; a possible D gene is TRBD1 (6 bases). Germline lookup yields CDR1 MNHNS and CDR2 SASEGT. V was shortened by 6 bases and J by 7 bases, with 19 bases between the two germline ends. This CDR3 is built from 15 residues. Written as DNA, the CDR3 is TGTGCCAGCAGCCCAACCGGGACAACAAGCCAGCCCCAGCATTTT. Amino acids: CASSPTGTTSQPQHF.

The J gene is TRBJ1-4, the V gene TRBV19, with no clear D. The ends were cut back, 6 bases at V and 0 bases at J, with 14 bases in the middle. Germline assignment: CDR1 LNHDA and CDR2 SQIVND (reference sequence). This CDR3 region has 16 residues. CDR3 region: CASRSIDGPTNEKLFF. For the CDR3, the DNA is TGTGCCAGTAGATCGATCGACGGCCCAACTAATGAAAAACTGTTTTTT.

This clonotype has a handful of counts. The chain couples TRBV20-1 to TRBJ2-3; the D gene is possibly TRBD2 (5 bases). Trimming left V 0 bases short and J 2 bases short, with 12 bases between. Germline V gene sequence: CDR1 DFQATT, CDR2 SNEGSKA (reference sequence). CDR3 length: 15 residues. CDR3 in DNA: TGCAGTGCTAGAGATTCGGGGATCAACACAGATACGCAGTATTTT. Protein product: CSARDSGINTDTQYF.